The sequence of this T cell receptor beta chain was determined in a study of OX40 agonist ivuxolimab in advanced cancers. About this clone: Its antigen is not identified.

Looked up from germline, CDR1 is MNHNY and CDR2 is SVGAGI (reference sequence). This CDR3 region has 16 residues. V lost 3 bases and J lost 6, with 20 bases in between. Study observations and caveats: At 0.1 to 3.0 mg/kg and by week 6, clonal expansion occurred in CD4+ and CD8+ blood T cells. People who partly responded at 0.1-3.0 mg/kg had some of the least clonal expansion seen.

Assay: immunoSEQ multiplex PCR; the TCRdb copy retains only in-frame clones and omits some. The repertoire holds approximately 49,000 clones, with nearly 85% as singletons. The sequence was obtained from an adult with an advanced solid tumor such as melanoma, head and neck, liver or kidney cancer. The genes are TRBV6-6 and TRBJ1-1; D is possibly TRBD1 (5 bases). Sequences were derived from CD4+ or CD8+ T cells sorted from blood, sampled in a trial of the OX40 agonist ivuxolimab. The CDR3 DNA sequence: TGTGCCAGCAGTTATGATGGGATAGGGGAATCGGCTGAAGCTTTCTTT. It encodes CASSYDGIGESAEAFF.